Below are 17 T cell receptor beta chains sequenced from a single sample in a study of cytomegalovirus exposure and HLA in healthy donors. The primer mix had 60 Vbeta and 13 Jbeta primers. Assay used: immunoSEQ multiplex PCR; TCRdb lists only in-frame clones, some missing. This sample's table has approximately 110,000 clones. The specimen sequenced was PBMCs. These receptors originate from a man aged 18 to 29 in good health and CMV-seronegative.

The chain links TRBV6-5 to TRBJ1-4; D unresolved. The germline V gene has CDR1 MNHEY and CDR2 SVGAGI. The CDR3 runs to 15 residues. Trimming cost V 7 bases and J 7 bases, with 19 bases left between them. CDR3 sequence (DNA): TGTGCCAGCACCCCATCCGGGTTCGGTCGTGAAAAACTGTTTTTT. This sequence encodes CASTPSGFGREKLFF.

The chain links TRBV6-5 to TRBJ1-1; TRBD1 is a possible D gene (6 bases). The V gene's germline CDR1 is MNHEY and CDR2 SVGAGI. Trimming took 5 bases from V and 7 from J, leaving 14 bases between them. The CDR3 is 13 residues long. This CDR3 is CASSRNRVYEAFF. CDR3 nucleotide sequence: TGTGCCAGCAGTCGCAACAGGGTATATGAAGCTTTCTTT.

This chain uses TRBV11-2 with TRBJ1-2; 7 bases agree with TRBD1. The CDR3 is 13 residues long. The germline CDR1 and CDR2 sequences are SGHAT and FQNNGV. V trimming: 5 bases; J trimming: 5 bases; junction bases outside the gene matches: 5. DNA of the CDR3: TGTGCCAGCAGCCCCGGGACAGCATATGGCTACACCTTC. Translating it yields CASSPGTAYGYTF.

The rearrangement links TRBV6-5 to TRBJ2-5; TRBD1 matches 7 bases. The CDR3 covers 13 residues. The germline V gene encodes CDR1 MNHEY and CDR2 SVGAGI. Germline trimming cut 6 bases from V and 11 bases from J; bases unmatched to any gene: 12. The DNA of the CDR3 is TGTGCCAGCAGACCGGGACAGCTAGAACAGCAGTACTTC. Encoded protein: CASRPGQLEQQYF.

This chain joins TRBV28 and TRBJ1-2; the D is unclear. Germline V lookup: CDR1 MDHEN, CDR2 SYDVKM. This CDR3 is 12 amino acids long. V dropped 6 bases and J dropped 7 bases, with 12 bases sitting between them. Here the CDR3 DNA reads TGTGCCAGCAGGTCCGGAGGTAGTGGCTACACCTTC. Its protein product is CASRSGGSGYTF.

The rearrangement uses TRBV5-1 and TRBJ2-1; 9 bases fit TRBD2. Germline CDR1 SGHRS, CDR2 YFSETQ. V lost 2 bases and J lost 6; bases outside the gene matches: 6. This CDR3 is 15 amino acids long. CDR3 residues: CASSLRAGGVNEQFF. The DNA of the CDR3 is TGCGCCAGCAGCTTAAGAGCGGGGGGCGTCAATGAGCAGTTCTTC.

V gene TRBV18 combines with J gene TRBJ1-2, with a tentative D call TRBD1 (6 bases). The CDR3 totals 14 residues. V lost 2 bases to trimming and J lost 2 bases, with 9 bases between them. In germline, CDR1 is KGHSH, CDR2 LQKENI. The CDR3 here is CASSPAGANYGYTF. The CDR3 region has the DNA TGTGCCAGCTCACCAGCGGGGGCAAACTATGGCTACACCTTC. The full variable domain, completed using reference TRBV18 and TRBJ1-2, is NAGVMQNPRHLVRRRGQEARLRCSPMKGHSHVYWYRQLPEEGLKFMVYLQKENIIDESGMPKERFSAEFPKEGPSILRIQQVVRGDSAAYFCASSPAGANYGYTFGSGTRLTVV.

V is TRBV2 and J is TRBJ1-4; possible D gene TRBD1, 5 bases. CDR3 length: 16 amino acids. V was trimmed by 7 bases and J by 3 bases, leaving 18 bases between them. Germline values: CDR1 SNHLY, CDR2 FYNNEI. As DNA, the CDR3 is TGTGCCAGCAATGGGGCCAGCTGGCAGGCTAATGAAAAACTGTTTTTT. Its translation is CASNGASWQANEKLFF. Together with reference TRBV2 and TRBJ1-4, the CDR3 gives the full variable domain: EPEVTQTPSHQVTQMGQEVILRCVPISNHLYFYWYRQILGQKVEFLVSFYNNEISEKSEIFDDQFSVERPDGSNFTLKIRSTKLEDSAMYFCASNGASWQANEKLFFGSGTQLSVL.

The chain joins TRBV5-1 to TRBJ1-1; D is unresolved. In germline, CDR1 is SGHRS, CDR2 YFSETQ. The CDR3 loop spans 14 amino acids. The V end was cut by 2 bases, the J end by 1 base, with 9 bases between. The CDR3 DNA reads TGCGCCAGCAGCTTCCAGACAACGAACACTGAAGCTTTCTTT. Its protein is CASSFQTTNTEAFF.

V and J are TRBV2 and TRBJ2-4; 7 bases fit TRBD1. Losses at the gene ends were 1 base for V and 3 bases for J; bases not matched to a gene: 9. This CDR3 region has 17 residues. Germline V gene lookup returns CDR1 SNHLY and CDR2 FYNNEI. CDR3 bases: TGTGCCAGCAGTGAAGGACAGGGTAGTTTGGACAAAAACATTCAGTACTTC. This gives the protein CASSEGQGSLDKNIQYF.

This chain joins TRBV9 and TRBJ2-1, with D tentatively TRBD2 (5 bases). This CDR3 has 14 amino acids. The V end was cut by 3 bases, the J end by 5 bases, with 12 bases between. Germline V gene data show CDR1 as SGDLS and CDR2 as YYNGEE. The CDR3, as DNA: TGTGCCAGCAGCGGGACTCCCCTCAACAATGAGCAGTTCTTC. This encodes CASSGTPLNNEQFF.

The J gene is TRBJ2-7, the V gene TRBV28, with TRBD1 identical over 8 bases. The CDR3 sequence is 19 residues long. Germline lookup yields CDR1 MDHEN and CDR2 SYDVKM. V gave up 5 bases and J gave up 2 bases; unmatched junction bases: 20. The CDR3 DNA reads TGTGCCAGCAGTCCCCCGGACCTCGGCACAGGGGGGCCAACCTACGAGCAGTACTTC. As protein: CASSPPDLGTGGPTYEQYF.

The V gene is TRBV30, the J gene TRBJ2-1, with D possibly TRBD2 on 6 matching bases. The V gene lost 4 bases and the J gene lost 4 bases, with 11 bases spanning the gap. The CDR3 length is 13 residues. Germline V gives CDR1 GTSNPN, CDR2 SVGIG (reference sequence). The CDR3 coding sequence is TGTGCCTGGAAAATCGGAGGGTACAATGAGCAGTTCTTC. This codes for CAWKIGGYNEQFF.

This chain connects TRBV28 to TRBJ2-7, with 7 nucleotides matching TRBD2. Germline values: CDR1 MDHEN, CDR2 SYDVKM. V lost 5 bases and J lost 0; bases outside the gene matches: 10. CDR3 size: 16 residues. CDR3 residues: CASSPPGREYSYEQYF. CDR3 nucleotide sequence: TGTGCCAGCAGTCCCCCTGGGCGGGAGTACTCCTACGAGCAGTACTTC. The full variable domain, its missing parts supplied by reference TRBV28 and TRBJ2-7, is DVKVTQSSRYLVKRTGEKVFLECVQDMDHENMFWYRQDPGLGLRLIYFSYDVKMKEKGDIPEGYSVSREKKERFSLILESASTNQTSMYLCASSPPGREYSYEQYFGPGTRLTVT.

Concerning this clone itself: A read error may produce the germline difference seen at one junction end. The CDR3 protein is CASTSTLGGDF. CDR3 DNA: TGCGCCAGCACCTCCACCCTGGGAGGTGACTTT. The chain joins TRBV4-1 to TRBJ1-1; D is uncertain. Germline V gives CDR1 MGHRA, CDR2 YSYEKL. This CDR3 spans 11 amino acids.

CDR3 residues: CASSLIGGASIQYF. CDR3 DNA: TGTGCCAGCAGTTTGATAGGGGGCGCGAGCATTCAGTACTTC. The chain uses TRBV27 and TRBJ2-4; 7 bases match TRBD1. Germline CDR1 reads MNHEY; CDR2 reads SMNVEV (reference sequence). V shed 3 bases, J shed 9 bases, and the junction held 8 bases outside the gene matches. The CDR3 has 14 amino acids.

The V gene is TRBV5-1, the J gene TRBJ2-7; 8 bases align to TRBD1. The V gene end was trimmed by 3 bases and the J gene end by 5 bases; junction bases not matched to a gene: 7. The CDR3 has 14 residues. CDR1 is SGHRS and CDR2 is YFSETQ in the germline V gene. The CDR3 DNA reads as TGCGCCAGCAGCTCGATCGCGACAGGGGACGAGCAGTACTTC. As protein: CASSSIATGDEQYF. Supplemented by reference TRBV5-1 and TRBJ2-7, the full variable domain reads KAGVTQTPRYLIKTRGQQVTLSCSPISGHRSVSWYQQTPGQGLQFLFEYFSETQRNKGNFPGRFSGRQFSNSRSEMNVSTLELGDSALYLCASSSIATGDEQYFGPGTRLTVT.